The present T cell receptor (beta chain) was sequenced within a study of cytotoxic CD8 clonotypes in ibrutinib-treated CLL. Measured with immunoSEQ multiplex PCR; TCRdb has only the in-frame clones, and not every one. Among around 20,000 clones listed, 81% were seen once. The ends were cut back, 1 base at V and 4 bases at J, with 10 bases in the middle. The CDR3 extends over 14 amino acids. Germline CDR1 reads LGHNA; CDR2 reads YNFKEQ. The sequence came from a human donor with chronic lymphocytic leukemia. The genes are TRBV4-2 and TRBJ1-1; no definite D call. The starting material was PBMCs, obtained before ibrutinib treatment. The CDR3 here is CASSQGRLSTEAFF. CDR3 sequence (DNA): TGTGCCAGCAGCCAAGGACGGCTATCCACTGAAGCTTTCTTT.